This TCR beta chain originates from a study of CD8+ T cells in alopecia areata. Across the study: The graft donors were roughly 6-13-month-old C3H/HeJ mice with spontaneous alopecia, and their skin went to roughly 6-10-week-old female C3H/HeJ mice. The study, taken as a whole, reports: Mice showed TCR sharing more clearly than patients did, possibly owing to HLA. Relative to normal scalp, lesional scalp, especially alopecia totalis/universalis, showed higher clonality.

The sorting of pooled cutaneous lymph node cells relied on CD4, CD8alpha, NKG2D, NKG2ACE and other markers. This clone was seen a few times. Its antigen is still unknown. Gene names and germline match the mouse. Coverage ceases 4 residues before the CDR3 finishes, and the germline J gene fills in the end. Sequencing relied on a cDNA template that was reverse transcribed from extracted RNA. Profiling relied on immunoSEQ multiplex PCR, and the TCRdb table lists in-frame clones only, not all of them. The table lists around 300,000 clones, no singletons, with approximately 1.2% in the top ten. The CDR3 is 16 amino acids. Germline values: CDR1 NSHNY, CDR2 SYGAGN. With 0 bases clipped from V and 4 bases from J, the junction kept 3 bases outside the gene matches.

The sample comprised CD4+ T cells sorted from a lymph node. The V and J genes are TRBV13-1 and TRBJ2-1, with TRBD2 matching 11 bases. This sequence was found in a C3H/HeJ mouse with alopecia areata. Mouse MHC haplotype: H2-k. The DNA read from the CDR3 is TGTGCCAGCAGTGATGAACTGGGGGGGCCGTATGCT. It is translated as CASSDELGGPYA. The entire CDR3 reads CASSDELGGPYAEQFF.